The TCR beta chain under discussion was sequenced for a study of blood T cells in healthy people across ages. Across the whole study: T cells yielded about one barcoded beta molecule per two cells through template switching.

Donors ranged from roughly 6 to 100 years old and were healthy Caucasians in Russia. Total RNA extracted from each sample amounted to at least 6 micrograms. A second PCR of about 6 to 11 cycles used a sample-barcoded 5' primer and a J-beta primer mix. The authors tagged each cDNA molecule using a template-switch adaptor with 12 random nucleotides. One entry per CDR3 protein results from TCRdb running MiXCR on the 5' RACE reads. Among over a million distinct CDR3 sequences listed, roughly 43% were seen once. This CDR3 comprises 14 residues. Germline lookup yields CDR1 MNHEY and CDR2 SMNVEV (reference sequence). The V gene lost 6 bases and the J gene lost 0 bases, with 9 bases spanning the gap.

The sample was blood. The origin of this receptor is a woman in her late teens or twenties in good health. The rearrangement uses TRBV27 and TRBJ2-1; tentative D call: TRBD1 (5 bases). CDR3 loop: CASRETVSYNEQFF. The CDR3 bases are TGTGCCAGCAGAGAGACAGTCTCCTACAATGAGCAGTTCTTC.